In its sample, the clone carrying this TCR beta chain is medium-sized. This sample is drawn from a study of T cell repertoires in aging, cancer and after chemotherapy. On the study more broadly: The full dataset contained around 8.2 million TCR reads.

TRB rearrangements spanning V, D and J were amplified using mixed TRB-A/B primers. Via MiXCR, TCRdb re-called the multiplex PCR reads, giving one row per CDR3 protein. The table shows 5,500 to 7,000 distinct CDR3 sequences, with roughly a fifth occurring only once. The template was genomic DNA from peripheral blood, not RNA. Sequencing input: blood. The clonotype was recovered from a human donor with a blood cancer.

This chain's CDR3 is CASSLLLRDGSSYEQYF. CDR3 bases: TGTGCCAGCAGCTTATTGCTCCGGGACGGAAGTTCCTACGAGCAGTACTTC. The J gene is TRBJ2-7, the V gene TRBV7-9; D may correspond to TRBD1 or TRBD2 (5 bases each). Germline V gene sequence: CDR1 SEHNR, CDR2 FQNEAQ (reference sequence). The V gene lost 2 bases and the J gene lost 1 base, with 18 bases spanning the gap. CDR3 length: 17 amino acids.